These 26 T cell receptor beta chains originate from one sample sequenced in a study of patients and donors after allogeneic stem cell transplantation. Each CDR3 protein is one row after TCRdb ran MiXCR on the RT-PCR reads. The data contain some 200,000 distinct CDR3 sequences, approximately 41% of them singletons. Sequences were obtained from blood, either unsorted or a sorted T cell fraction (not recorded which). The source of these receptors is a human donor who was either an allogeneic HSCT recipient or a stem cell or donor lymphocyte infusion donor (not recorded which). It is not recorded whose cells these are; they may come from a transplant donor.

This clonotype occurred a few times. Here the CDR3 reads CASSWGPLSSGNTIYF. The CDR3 nucleotides read TGTGCCAGCAGCTGGGGACCTCTAAGCTCTGGAAACACCATATATTTT. V and J are TRBV5-5 and TRBJ1-3, with D tentatively TRBD1 (5 bases). Trimming took off 3 bases at V and 0 bases at J, with 13 bases between the two ends. CDR3 size: 16 residues. Germline loops: CDR1 SGHKS, CDR2 YYEKEE (reference sequence).

This chain uses TRBV7-9 with TRBJ1-1; D possibly corresponds to TRBD1 (6 bases). The CDR3 is 14 amino acids. The ends were cut back, 3 bases at V and 3 bases at J, with 11 bases in the middle. Germline CDR1 reads SEHNR; CDR2 reads FQNEAQ (reference sequence). CDR3 nucleotide sequence: TGTGCCAGCAGCTTCGGGGGGCCTGACACTGAAGCTTTCTTT. It encodes CASSFGGPDTEAFF.

This chain links TRBV18 with TRBJ2-7, with TRBD1 matching over 9 bases. The V gene's germline CDR1 is KGHSH and CDR2 LQKENI. The junction had 6 bases not matched to a gene; V was cut back by 1 base and J by 2 bases. CDR3 length: 16 residues. CDR3 nucleotide sequence: TGTGCCAGCTCACCACTGAAGGACAGGGGAGCCTACGAGCAGTACTTC. It specifies CASSPLKDRGAYEQYF.

The chain combines TRBV20-1 with TRBJ2-7; a weak D match, TRBD1 (5 bases). CDR1 DFQATT and CDR2 SNEGSKA come from the germline V gene (reference sequence). Trimming took 6 bases from V and 4 from J, leaving 25 bases between them. The CDR3 has 16 residues. In DNA form, the CDR3 reads TGCAGTGCCGCGGCCATGGACACCCTCCCTTTTTACGAGCAGTACTTC. Protein product: CSAAAMDTLPFYEQYF.

The J gene is TRBJ2-7, the V gene TRBV29-1; 8 bases are a match to TRBD2. The CDR3 contains 17 residues. Germline V lookup: CDR1 SQVTM, CDR2 ANQGSEA. V lost 1 base, J lost 0 bases, and 11 bases stayed unmatched. The DNA for the CDR3 is TGCAGCGTTGAAGTTCCCGGGACTAGACTAATCTCCTACGAGCAGTACTTC. Translating it yields CSVEVPGTRLISYEQYF.

V is TRBV6-5 and J is TRBJ2-7, with 10 bases that match TRBD1. In germline, CDR1 is MNHEY, CDR2 SVGAGI. The junction had 7 bases not matched to a gene; V was cut back by 6 bases and J by 2 bases. The CDR3 has 15 amino acids. The CDR3 DNA follows: TGTGCCAGCAGGCCTCCGGGACAGGGGACCTACGAGCAGTACTTC. Translation gives CASRPPGQGTYEQYF.

V and J are TRBV5-1 and TRBJ2-2, with 14 bases fitting TRBD2. Germline trimming cut 4 bases from V and 6 bases from J; bases unmatched to any gene: 5. Looked up from germline, CDR1 is SGHRS and CDR2 is YFSETQ. The CDR3 runs 16 residues. The CDR3 nucleotides read TGCGCCAGCAGCCGTCCGGGACTAGCGGGAGCCGGGGAGCTGTTTTTT. Translated: CASSRPGLAGAGELFF.

This clonotype showed up just a few times. The chain combines TRBV15 with TRBJ1-6, with 7 bases aligning to TRBD1. Germline values: CDR1 LNHNV, CDR2 YYDKDF (reference sequence). V was clipped by 1 base and J by 1 base; unmatched bases: 7. The CDR3 is made up of 18 amino acids. The CDR3 DNA sequence: TGTGCCACCAGCAGAGTCGGGGCAGGGGGTTCCTATAATTCACCCCTCCACTTT. This encodes CATSRVGAGGSYNSPLHF. The full variable domain, completed using reference TRBV15 and TRBJ1-6, is DAMVIQNPRYQVTQFGKPVTLSCSQTLNHNVMYWYQQKSSQAPKLLFHYYDKDFNNEADTPDNFQSRRPNTSFCFLDIRSPGLGDTAMYLCATSRVGAGGSYNSPLHFGNGTRLTVT.

This clonotype was counted only a few times. The chain couples TRBV19 to TRBJ1-1; no definite D call. The CDR3 extends over 15 amino acids. Between the trimmed V and J ends, which lost 4 bases and 0 bases, there was a span of 12 bases. Germline-derived CDR1 and CDR2 are LNHDA and SQIVND (reference sequence). The CDR3 here is CASSTRAIVNTEAFF. The CDR3 region has the DNA TGTGCCAGTAGTACGCGGGCGATAGTGAACACTGAAGCTTTCTTT.

In its sample, this clonotype was seen a few times. This CDR3 is CSVGRTKNTEAFF. In nucleotides, the CDR3 is TGCAGCGTTGGGAGGACAAAGAACACTGAAGCTTTCTTT. The gene calls are TRBV29-1 and TRBJ1-1; D is perhaps TRBD1 (5 bases). This CDR3 has 13 amino acids. Trimming cost V 4 bases and J 1 base, with 10 bases left between them. Germline lookup yields CDR1 SQVTM and CDR2 ANQGSEA.

The genes are TRBV5-6 and TRBJ2-7; 13 bases fit TRBD2. Germline V gene data show CDR1 as SGHDT and CDR2 as YYEEEE. The CDR3 is 14 residues long. With V trimmed by 0 bases and J by 11 bases, 5 bases remained unmatched. The CDR3 nucleotides read TGTGCCAGCAGCTTGGGGAGGGGACTAGCGGGAAAGTACTTC. Translated, it gives CASSLGRGLAGKYF. Full variable domain (remainder filled in from reference TRBV5-6 and TRBJ2-7): DAGVTQSPTHLIKTRGQQVTLRCSPKSGHDTVSWYQQALGQGPQFIFQYYEEEERQRGNFPDRFSGHQFPNYSSELNVNALLLGDSALYLCASSLGRGLAGKYFGPGTRLTVT.

The chain links TRBV9 to TRBJ2-1; 8 bases match TRBD2. Germline V lookup: CDR1 SGDLS, CDR2 YYNGEE. The CDR3 runs to 16 residues. V lost 0 bases, J lost 8 bases, and 10 bases stayed unmatched. For the CDR3, the DNA is TGTGCCAGCAGCGTAGCGGGAGGGCCCCCCTCCGATGAGCAGTTCTTC. Amino acids: CASSVAGGPPSDEQFF.

This clonotype was observed a few times. The rearrangement joins TRBV18 to TRBJ1-5, with 9 bases that match TRBD1. The length of the CDR3 is 15 residues. Trimming took 3 bases from V and 7 from J; bases not matched to a gene: 7. Per the germline V gene, CDR1 is KGHSH and CDR2 is LQKENI. The CDR3: CASSPTGTGMQPQHF. CDR3 in DNA: TGTGCCAGCTCACCTACCGGGACAGGGATGCAGCCCCAGCATTTT.

The chain employs TRBV5-1 and TRBJ2-7, with 8 positions matching TRBD1. CDR3 length: 15 residues. With V trimmed by 0 bases and J by 1 base, 3 bases remained unmatched. The germline gives CDR1 SGHRS, CDR2 YFSETQ. For the CDR3, the DNA is TGCGCCAGCAGCTTGGCCGGGACAGGTTCCTACGAGCAGTACTTC. Translated: CASSLAGTGSYEQYF.

The J gene is TRBJ2-5, the V gene TRBV3-1, with unresolved D. The V gene lost 1 base and the J gene lost 5 bases, with 8 bases spanning the gap. The CDR3 has 13 residues. Germline CDR1 LGHDT, CDR2 YNNKEL (reference sequence). Written as DNA, the CDR3 is TGTGCCAGCAGCCAAGTGGCGAAGGAGACCCAGTACTTC. Protein: CASSQVAKETQYF.

The chain combines TRBV12-3 or TRBV12-4 with TRBJ1-2; a possible D gene is TRBD1 (5 bases). This CDR3 comprises 13 residues. V lost 6 bases to trimming and J lost 2 bases, with 10 bases between them. CDR3 sequence: CASRPTANYGYTF. In DNA, the CDR3 is TGTGCCAGCAGACCGACAGCAAACTATGGCTACACCTTC.

This chain joins TRBV4-1 and TRBJ2-3; 10 bases are shared with TRBD2. The trim removed 3 bases at V and 2 bases at J, leaving 20 bases unmatched. Germline CDR1 MGHRA, CDR2 YSYEKL. This CDR3 has 21 residues. The CDR3 sequence is CASSHQVLAGPAAVPTDTQYF. The CDR3 DNA follows: TGCGCCAGCAGCCACCAAGTACTAGCGGGACCAGCTGCGGTCCCCACAGATACGCAGTATTTT.

This chain connects TRBV7-3 to TRBJ1-1; D possibly corresponds to TRBD1 (6 bases). This CDR3 contains 13 residues. Trimming took off 5 bases at V and 8 bases at J, with 15 bases between the two ends. The germline CDR1 and CDR2 sequences are SGHTA and FQGTGA. The CDR3, as DNA: TGTGCCAGCAGCCCGAGGGGGGCAGGGGAAGCTTTCTTT. This sequence encodes CASSPRGAGEAFF.

The rearrangement links TRBV6-2 or TRBV6-3 to TRBJ2-7; D remains ambiguous. CDR1 is MNHEY and CDR2 is SVGEGT in the germline V gene. The CDR3 runs 14 residues. Deletions cut 5 bases from V and 2 bases from J, with 13 bases between. CDR3 sequence: CASSRTGRTYEQYF. Here the CDR3 DNA reads TGTGCCAGCAGTAGGACCGGACGAACCTACGAGCAGTACTTC.

This clonotype was seen a few times. The J gene is TRBJ2-3, the V gene TRBV7-2; 7 bases match TRBD1. This CDR3 region has 16 residues. The V gene's germline CDR1 is SGHTA and CDR2 FQGNSA. Germline trimming cut 5 bases from V and 3 bases from J; bases unmatched to any gene: 11. CDR3 amino acids: CASSTRQGLVTDTQYF. The CDR3 nucleotides read TGTGCCAGCAGCACCCGACAGGGATTGGTGACAGATACGCAGTATTTT.

The chain's CDR3 is CASSADPGPYEQYF. The CDR3 DNA is TGTGCCAGCAGCGCAGACCCAGGCCCCTACGAGCAGTACTTC. This rearrangement joins TRBV9 to TRBJ2-7; no clear D. The germline CDR1 and CDR2 sequences are SGDLS and YYNGEE. V was shortened by 3 bases and J by 2 bases, with 12 bases between the two germline ends. This CDR3 contains 14 residues.

V and J are TRBV6-2 or TRBV6-3 and TRBJ2-1; 11 bases fit TRBD2. Germline CDR1 and CDR2: MNHEY and SVGEGT. There are 16 residues in the CDR3. V lost 2 bases, J lost 4 bases, and 4 bases stayed unmatched. CDR3 sequence reads: CASSYPRTSGYNEQFF. Here the CDR3 DNA reads TGTGCCAGCAGTTACCCACGGACTAGCGGGTACAATGAGCAGTTCTTC.

The V call is TRBV19, the J call TRBJ2-3; D is ambiguous. V was trimmed by 6 bases and J by 5 bases, leaving 9 bases between them. This CDR3 region has 12 residues. In germline, CDR1 is LNHDA, CDR2 SQIVND (reference sequence). CDR3 coding DNA: TGTGCCAGTAGAGGATCGGGAGATACGCAGTATTTT. Translation: CASRGSGDTQYF.

A few counts support this clonotype. The chain links TRBV7-3 to TRBJ1-1, with D maybe TRBD1 (5 bases). The germline V gene encodes CDR1 SGHTA and CDR2 FQGTGA. The CDR3 is made up of 14 amino acids. With 4 bases removed from V and 7 bases from J, the gap between germline ends came to 16 bases. The CDR3 region is CASSSAGGRLEAFF. The DNA of the CDR3 is TGTGCCAGCAGCTCTGCGGGGGGACGGCTTGAAGCTTTCTTT.

This clonotype has a handful of counts. This chain joins TRBV20-1 and TRBJ1-1, with D possibly being TRBD1 (6 bases). The V end lost 6 bases, the J end lost 0 bases, and 14 bases lay between the germline ends. Germline loops: CDR1 DFQATT, CDR2 SNEGSKA (reference sequence). This CDR3 spans 14 amino acids. The CDR3, as DNA: TGCAGTGCCCCAGTTCAGGGGATGAACACTGAAGCTTTCTTT. Amino acids: CSAPVQGMNTEAFF.

This chain links TRBV4-3 with TRBJ2-1; TRBD2 matches at 13 bases. After removal of 0 bases from V and 8 bases from J, the junction contained 4 bases not matched to a gene. The CDR3 runs 16 residues. Germline CDR1 LGHNA, CDR2 YSLEER. The CDR3 reads CASSQELAGGPDEQFF. The CDR3 region has the DNA TGCGCCAGCAGCCAAGAACTAGCGGGAGGGCCGGATGAGCAGTTCTTC.